This T cell receptor beta chain originates from a study of OX40 agonist ivuxolimab in advanced cancers. Overall study context: Patients' therapy was ivuxolimab, an antibody that acts as an agonist of OX40 (CD134). Partial responses occurred in three patients (one hepatocellular carcinoma, two cutaneous melanoma).

Repertoires were generated with immunoSEQ multiplex PCR, while TCRdb's copy carries only in-frame clones and drops some. The data hold tens of thousands of clones, with 65% to 85% observed a single time. Points from the study as a whole: No antigen was identified for the clonally expanded peripheral T cells.

This CDR3 contains 16 residues. Germline lookup yields CDR1 SGHRS and CDR2 YFSETQ. Trimming stripped 4 bases from V and 5 bases from J, with 21 bases between. Points on this clone: Its antigen is not identified.

The source was CD4+ or CD8+ T cells sorted from blood, collected in a trial of the OX40 agonist ivuxolimab. This chain uses TRBV5-1 with TRBJ1-2; a weak D match, TRBD1 (5 bases). The TCR sequence derives from an adult with an advanced solid tumor such as melanoma, head and neck, liver or kidney cancer. The CDR3 spells CASSLQMTDLGYGYTF. As DNA, the CDR3 is TGCGCCAGCAGCCTACAGATGACAGACTTAGGGTATGGCTACACCTTC.